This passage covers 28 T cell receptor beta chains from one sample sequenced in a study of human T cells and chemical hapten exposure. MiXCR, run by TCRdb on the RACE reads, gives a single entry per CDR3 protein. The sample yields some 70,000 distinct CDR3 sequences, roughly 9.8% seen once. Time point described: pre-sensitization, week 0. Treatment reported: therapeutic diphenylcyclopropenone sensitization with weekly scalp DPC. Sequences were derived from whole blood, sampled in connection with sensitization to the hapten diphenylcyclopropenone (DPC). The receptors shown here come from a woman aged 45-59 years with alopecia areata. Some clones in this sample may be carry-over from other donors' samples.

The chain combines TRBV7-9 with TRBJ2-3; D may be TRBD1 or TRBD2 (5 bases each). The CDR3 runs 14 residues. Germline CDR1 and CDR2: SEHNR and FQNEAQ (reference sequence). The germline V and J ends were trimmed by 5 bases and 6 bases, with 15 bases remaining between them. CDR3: CASSPRGRPDTQYF. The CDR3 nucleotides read TGTGCCAGCAGCCCACGGGGACGGCCCGATACGCAGTATTTT. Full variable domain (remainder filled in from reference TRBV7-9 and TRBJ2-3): DTGVSQNPRHKITKRGQNVTFRCDPISEHNRLYWYRQTLGQGPEFLTYFQNEAQLEKSRLLSDRFSAERPKGSFSTLEIQRTEQGDSAMYLCASSPRGRPDTQYFGPGTRLTVL.

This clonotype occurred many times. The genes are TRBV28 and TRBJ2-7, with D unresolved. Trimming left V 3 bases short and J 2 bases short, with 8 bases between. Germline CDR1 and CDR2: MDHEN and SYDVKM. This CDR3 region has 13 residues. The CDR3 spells CASSLPGAYEQYF. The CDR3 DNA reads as TGTGCCAGCAGTTTGCCGGGTGCCTACGAGCAGTACTTC.

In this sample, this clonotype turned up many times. CDR3: CASSLTGGNEQFF. The CDR3, as DNA: TGTGCCAGCAGTTTGACAGGGGGTAATGAGCAGTTCTTC. V usage is TRBV6-6 and J usage is TRBJ2-1, with TRBD1 matching over 9 bases. Trimming took 4 bases from V and 7 from J; bases not matched to a gene: 2. This CDR3 spans 13 amino acids. In germline, CDR1 is MNHNY, CDR2 SVGAGI (reference sequence).

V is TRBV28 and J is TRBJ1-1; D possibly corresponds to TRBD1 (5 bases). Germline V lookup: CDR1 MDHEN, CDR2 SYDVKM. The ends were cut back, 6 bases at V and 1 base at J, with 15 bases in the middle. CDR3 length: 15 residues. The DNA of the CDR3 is TGTGCCAGCAGCCCAGGACAACGTAAGAACACTGAAGCTTTCTTT. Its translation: CASSPGQRKNTEAFF. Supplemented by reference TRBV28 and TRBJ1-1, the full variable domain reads DVKVTQSSRYLVKRTGEKVFLECVQDMDHENMFWYRQDPGLGLRLIYFSYDVKMKEKGDIPEGYSVSREKKERFSLILESASTNQTSMYLCASSPGQRKNTEAFFGQGTRLTVV.

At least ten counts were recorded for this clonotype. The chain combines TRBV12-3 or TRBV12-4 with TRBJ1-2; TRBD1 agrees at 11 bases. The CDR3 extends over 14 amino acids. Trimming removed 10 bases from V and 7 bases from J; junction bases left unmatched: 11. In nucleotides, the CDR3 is TGTGCCATAACACCGGGACAGGGGGACCTTGGCTACACCTTC. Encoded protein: CAITPGQGDLGYTF.

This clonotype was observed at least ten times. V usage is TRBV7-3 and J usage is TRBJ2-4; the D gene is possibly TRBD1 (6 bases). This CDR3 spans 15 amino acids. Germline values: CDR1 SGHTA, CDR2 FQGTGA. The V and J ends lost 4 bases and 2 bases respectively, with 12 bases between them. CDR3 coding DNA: TGTGCCAGCAGCTGGCAGGGGCCTTCCAAAAACATTCAGTACTTC. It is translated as CASSWQGPSKNIQYF.

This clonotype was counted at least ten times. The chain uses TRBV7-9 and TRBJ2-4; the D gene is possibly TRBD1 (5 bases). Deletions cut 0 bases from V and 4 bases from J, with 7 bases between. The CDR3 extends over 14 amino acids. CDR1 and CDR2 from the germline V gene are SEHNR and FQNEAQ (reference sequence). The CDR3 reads CASSLADIKNIQYF. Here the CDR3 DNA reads TGTGCCAGCAGCTTAGCGGACATAAAAAACATTCAGTACTTC.

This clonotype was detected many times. CDR3 sequence (DNA): TGTGCCAGCAGCTCAAACGTTGGGTTGAATCAGCCCCAGCATTTT. Its translation: CASSSNVGLNQPQHF. The J gene is TRBJ1-5, the V gene TRBV7-3; no clear D. The germline V gene has CDR1 SGHTA and CDR2 FQGTGA. Trimming cost V 4 bases and J 4 bases, with 14 bases left between them. This CDR3 region has 15 residues.

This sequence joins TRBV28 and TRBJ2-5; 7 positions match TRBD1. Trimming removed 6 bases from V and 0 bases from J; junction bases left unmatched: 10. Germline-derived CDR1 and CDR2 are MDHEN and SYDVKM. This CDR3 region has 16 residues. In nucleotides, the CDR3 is TGTGCCAGCAGACGGCTAGGGACAGCCAACCAAGAGACCCAGTACTTC. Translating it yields CASRRLGTANQETQYF.

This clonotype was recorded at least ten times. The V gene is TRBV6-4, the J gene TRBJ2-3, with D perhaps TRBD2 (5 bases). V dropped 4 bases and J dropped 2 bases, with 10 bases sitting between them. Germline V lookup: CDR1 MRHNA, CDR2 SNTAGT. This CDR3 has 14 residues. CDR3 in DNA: TGTGCCAGCAGTGGGTCTAGCTCCACAGATACGCAGTATTTT. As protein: CASSGSSSTDTQYF.

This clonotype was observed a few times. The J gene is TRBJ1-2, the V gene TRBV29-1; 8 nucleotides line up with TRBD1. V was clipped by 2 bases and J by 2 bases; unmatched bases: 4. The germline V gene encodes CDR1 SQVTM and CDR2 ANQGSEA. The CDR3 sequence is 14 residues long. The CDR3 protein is CSVELRDRNYGYTF. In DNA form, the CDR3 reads TGCAGCGTTGAACTCCGGGACAGGAACTATGGCTACACCTTC. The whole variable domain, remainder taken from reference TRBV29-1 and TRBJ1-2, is SAVISQKPSRDICQRGTSLTIQCQVDSQVTMMFWYRQQPGQSLTLIATANQGSEATYESGFVIDKFPISRPNLTFSTLTVSNMSPEDSSIYLCSVELRDRNYGYTFGSGTRLTVV.

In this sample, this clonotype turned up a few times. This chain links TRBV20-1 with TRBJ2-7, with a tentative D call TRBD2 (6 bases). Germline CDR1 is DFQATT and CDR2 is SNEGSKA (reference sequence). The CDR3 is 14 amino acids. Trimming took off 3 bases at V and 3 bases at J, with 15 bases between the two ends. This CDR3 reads CSASRGGAYYEQYF. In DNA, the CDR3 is TGCAGTGCTAGCCGGGGCGGGGCATACTACGAGCAGTACTTC.

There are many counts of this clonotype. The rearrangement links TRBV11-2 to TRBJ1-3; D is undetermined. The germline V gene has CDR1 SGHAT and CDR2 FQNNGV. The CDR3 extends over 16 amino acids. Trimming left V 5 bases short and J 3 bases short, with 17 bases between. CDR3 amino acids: CASSPKSMALGNTIYF. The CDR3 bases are TGTGCCAGCAGCCCAAAGTCAATGGCGCTTGGAAACACCATATATTTT.

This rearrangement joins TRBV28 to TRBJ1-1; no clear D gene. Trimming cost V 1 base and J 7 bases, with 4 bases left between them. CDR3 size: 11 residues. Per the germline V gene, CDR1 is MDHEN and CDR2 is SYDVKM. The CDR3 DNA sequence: TGTGCCAGCAGTTTATTTGGTGAAGCTTTCTTT. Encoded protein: CASSLFGEAFF.

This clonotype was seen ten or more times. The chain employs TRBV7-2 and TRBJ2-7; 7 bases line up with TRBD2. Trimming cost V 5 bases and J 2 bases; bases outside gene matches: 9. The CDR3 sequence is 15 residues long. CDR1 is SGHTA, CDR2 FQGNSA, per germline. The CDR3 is CASSPPGGSPYEQYF. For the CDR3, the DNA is TGTGCCAGCAGCCCCCCCGGGGGGTCCCCCTACGAGCAGTACTTC.

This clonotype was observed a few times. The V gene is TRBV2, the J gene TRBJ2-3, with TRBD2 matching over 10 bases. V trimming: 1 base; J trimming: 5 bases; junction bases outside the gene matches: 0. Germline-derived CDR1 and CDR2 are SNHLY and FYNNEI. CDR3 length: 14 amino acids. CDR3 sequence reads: CASSEGTSGDTQYF. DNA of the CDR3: TGTGCCAGCAGTGAAGGGACTAGCGGAGATACGCAGTATTTT.

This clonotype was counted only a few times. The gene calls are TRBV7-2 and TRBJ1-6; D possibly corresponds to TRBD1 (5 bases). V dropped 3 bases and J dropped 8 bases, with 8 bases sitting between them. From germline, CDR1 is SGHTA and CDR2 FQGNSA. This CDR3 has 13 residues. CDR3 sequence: CASSFDSDSPLHF. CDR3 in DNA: TGTGCCAGCAGCTTTGACAGTGATTCACCCCTCCACTTT.

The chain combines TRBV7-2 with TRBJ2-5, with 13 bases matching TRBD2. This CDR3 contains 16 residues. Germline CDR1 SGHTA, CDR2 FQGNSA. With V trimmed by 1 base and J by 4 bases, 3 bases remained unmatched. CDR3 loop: CASSLGTSGRGETQYF. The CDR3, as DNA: TGTGCCAGCAGCTTAGGGACTAGCGGGAGAGGAGAGACCCAGTACTTC.

CDR3 sequence: CASSQDRDISSPLHF. The CDR3 DNA reads TGCGCCAGCAGCCAAGACCGGGACATAAGTTCACCCCTCCACTTT. This sequence joins TRBV4-3 and TRBJ1-6; weak D call: TRBD1 (6 bases). V was cut by 0 bases and J by 9 bases, with 12 bases left in between. Germline-derived CDR1 and CDR2 are LGHNA and YSLEER. CDR3 length equals 15 residues.

In nucleotides, the CDR3 is TGTGCCAGCAGTTTTGGACAAGGTAGTTATGGCTACACCTTC. Residues: CASSFGQGSYGYTF. The rearrangement uses TRBV28 and TRBJ1-2, with a possible D match to TRBD1 (5 bases). This CDR3 region has 14 residues. V was pared by 3 bases and J by 5 bases, with 13 bases between. The germline CDR1 and CDR2 sequences are MDHEN and SYDVKM.

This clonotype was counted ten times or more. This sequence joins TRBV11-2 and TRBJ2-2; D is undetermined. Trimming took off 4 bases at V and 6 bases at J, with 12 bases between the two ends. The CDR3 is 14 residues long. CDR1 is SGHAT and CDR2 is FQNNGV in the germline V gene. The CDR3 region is CASSSPGRAGELFF. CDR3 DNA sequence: TGTGCCAGCAGCTCCCCCGGTCGGGCCGGGGAGCTGTTTTTT.

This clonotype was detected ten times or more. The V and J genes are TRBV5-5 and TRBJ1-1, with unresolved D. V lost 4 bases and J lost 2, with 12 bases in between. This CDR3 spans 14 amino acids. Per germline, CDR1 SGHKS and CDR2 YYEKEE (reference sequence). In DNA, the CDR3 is TGTGCCAGCAGCCCAACCCAAACTAACACTGAAGCTTTCTTT. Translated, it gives CASSPTQTNTEAFF.

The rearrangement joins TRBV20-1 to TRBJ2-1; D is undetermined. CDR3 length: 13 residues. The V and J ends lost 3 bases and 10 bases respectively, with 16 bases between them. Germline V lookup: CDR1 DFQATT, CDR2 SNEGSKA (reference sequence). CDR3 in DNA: TGCAGTGCTAGGGAGACCCTTCGGTCCGAGCAGTTCTTC. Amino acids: CSARETLRSEQFF.

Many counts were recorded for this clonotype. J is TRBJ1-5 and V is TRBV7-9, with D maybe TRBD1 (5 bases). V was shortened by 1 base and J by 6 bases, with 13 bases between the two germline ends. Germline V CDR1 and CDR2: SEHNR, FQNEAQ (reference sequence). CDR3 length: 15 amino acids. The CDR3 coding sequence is TGTGCCAGCAGCTTAGTAGGGGCGGGAGGTCAGCCCCAGCATTTT. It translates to CASSLVGAGGQPQHF.

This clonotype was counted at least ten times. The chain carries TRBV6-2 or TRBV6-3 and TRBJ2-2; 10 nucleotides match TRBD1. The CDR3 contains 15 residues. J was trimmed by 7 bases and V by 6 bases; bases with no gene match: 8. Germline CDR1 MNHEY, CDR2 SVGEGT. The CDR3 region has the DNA TGTGCCAGCAGCCCTGGGACAGGGGAAATCGGGGAGCTGTTTTTT. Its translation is CASSPGTGEIGELFF.

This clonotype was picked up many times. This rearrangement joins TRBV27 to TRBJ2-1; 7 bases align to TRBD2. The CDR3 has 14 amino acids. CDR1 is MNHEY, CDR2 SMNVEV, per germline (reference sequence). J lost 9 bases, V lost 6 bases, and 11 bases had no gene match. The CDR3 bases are TGTGCCAGCAGACTCCCGGGACTATATACTGAGCAGTTCTTC. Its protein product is CASRLPGLYTEQFF.

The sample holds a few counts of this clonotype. CDR3 nucleotides: TGTGCCAGCAGCTTAGGACTAGCACTCGGTTACCAAGAGACCCAGTACTTC. It is translated as CASSLGLALGYQETQYF. The rearrangement joins TRBV7-2 to TRBJ2-5; TRBD2 matches 7 bases. Germline lookup yields CDR1 SGHTA and CDR2 FQGNSA. V dropped 1 base and J dropped 0; count of bases not matched to a gene: 8. The CDR3 is made up of 17 amino acids.

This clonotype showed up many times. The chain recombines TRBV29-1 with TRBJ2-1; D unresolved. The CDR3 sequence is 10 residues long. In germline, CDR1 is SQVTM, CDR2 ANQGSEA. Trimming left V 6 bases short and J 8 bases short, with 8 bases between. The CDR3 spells CSVLRYEQFF. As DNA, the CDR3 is TGCAGCGTCCTACGGTATGAGCAGTTCTTC.